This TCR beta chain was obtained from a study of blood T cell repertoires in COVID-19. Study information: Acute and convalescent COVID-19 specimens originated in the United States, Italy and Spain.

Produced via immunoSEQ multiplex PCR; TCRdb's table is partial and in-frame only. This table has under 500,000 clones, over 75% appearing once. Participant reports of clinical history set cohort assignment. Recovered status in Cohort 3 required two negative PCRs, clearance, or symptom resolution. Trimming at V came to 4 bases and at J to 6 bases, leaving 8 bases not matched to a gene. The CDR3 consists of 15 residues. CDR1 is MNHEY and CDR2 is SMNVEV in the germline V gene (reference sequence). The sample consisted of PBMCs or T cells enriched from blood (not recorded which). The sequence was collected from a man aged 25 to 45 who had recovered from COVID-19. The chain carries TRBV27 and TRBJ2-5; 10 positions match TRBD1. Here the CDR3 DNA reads TGTGCCAGCAGTTCCCTCGGACAGGGGGGACAGACCCAGTACTTC. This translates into CASSSLGQGGQTQYF.